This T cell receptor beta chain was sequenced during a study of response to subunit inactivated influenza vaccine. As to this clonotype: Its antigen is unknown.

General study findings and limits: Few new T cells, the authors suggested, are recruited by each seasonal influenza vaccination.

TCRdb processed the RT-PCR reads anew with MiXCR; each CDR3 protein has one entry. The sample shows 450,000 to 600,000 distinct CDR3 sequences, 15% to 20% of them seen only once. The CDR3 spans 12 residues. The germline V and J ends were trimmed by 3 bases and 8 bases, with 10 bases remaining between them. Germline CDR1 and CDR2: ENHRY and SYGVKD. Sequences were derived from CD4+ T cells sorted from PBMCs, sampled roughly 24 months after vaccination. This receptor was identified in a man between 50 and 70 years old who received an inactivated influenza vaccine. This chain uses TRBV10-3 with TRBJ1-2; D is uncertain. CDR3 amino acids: CAISDPGWGYTF. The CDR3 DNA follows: TGTGCCATCAGTGACCCGGGATGGGGCTACACCTTC.